The 12 T cell receptor beta chains reported below all come from one sample, sequenced in a study of T cell responses to AZD1222 COVID-19 vaccine. Sequencing used immunoSEQ multiplex PCR; TCRdb keeps in-frame clones, though not all of them. The sample contains approximately 150,000 clones, 90% of which appear only once. Sequences were derived from peripheral blood, sampled 28 days after the second AZD1222 dose. Receptors were obtained from an adult who received the AZD1222 COVID-19 vaccine.

The V and J genes are TRBV18 and TRBJ1-1; perhaps TRBD1 as D (5 bases). CDR3 length: 13 residues. Germline V gives CDR1 KGHSH, CDR2 LQKENI. The V end was cut by 7 bases, the J end by 0 bases, with 9 bases between. Here the CDR3 reads CASFWDVNTEAFF. The CDR3 DNA is TGTGCCAGCTTCTGGGACGTGAACACTGAAGCTTTCTTT.

The V gene is TRBV3-1 (or the pseudogene TRBV3-2), the J gene TRBJ2-5, with TRBD2 matching 7 bases. Germline V gene sequence: CDR1 LGHDT, CDR2 YNNKEL (reference sequence). This CDR3 region has 16 residues. V lost 3 bases to trimming and J lost 4 bases; unmatched junction nucleotides: 11. The CDR3, as DNA: TGTGCCAGCAGCCAGGGGGGGGGACCCGCAGGAGAGACCCAGTACTTC. Its translation is CASSQGGGPAGETQYF.

This chain connects TRBV10-2 to TRBJ1-5, with 7 bases lining up with TRBD1. This CDR3 has 15 amino acids. Looked up from germline, CDR1 is WSHSY and CDR2 is SAAADI. V trimming: 2 bases; J trimming: 5 bases; junction bases outside the gene matches: 6. The CDR3 spells CASSEAGGMHQPQHF. The CDR3 bases are TGCGCCAGCAGTGAGGCAGGGGGAATGCATCAGCCCCAGCATTTT.

V usage is TRBV9 and J usage is TRBJ1-3; D is unresolved. Germline-derived CDR1 and CDR2 are SGDLS and YYNGEE. The CDR3 is 17 amino acids. The ends were cut back, 3 bases at V and 0 bases at J, with 16 bases in the middle. CDR3 sequence: CASSAGGGRLSGNTIYF. The CDR3 nucleotides read TGTGCCAGCAGCGCCGGCGGTGGCAGACTCTCTGGAAACACCATATATTTT.

This clone was found once. This chain connects TRBV9 to TRBJ1-4; TRBD1 agrees at 8 bases. CDR3 length: 14 amino acids. Trimming removed 3 bases from V and 6 bases from J; junction bases left unmatched: 4. CDR1 is SGDLS and CDR2 is YYNGEE in the germline V gene. As DNA, the CDR3 is TGTGCCAGCAGCGGCACAGGGGGAGATGAAAAACTGTTTTTT. Its protein product is CASSGTGGDEKLFF.

The genes are TRBV7-9 and TRBJ2-3, with 8 bases identical to TRBD2. The CDR3 contains 18 residues. Germline values: CDR1 SEHNR, CDR2 FQNEAQ (reference sequence). The ends lost 10 bases at V and 0 bases at J; junction bases unmatched: 18. The CDR3 loop is CATGTSSTSATSTDTQYF. The CDR3 DNA sequence: TGTGCCACAGGAACAAGCTCGACTAGCGCTACTAGCACAGATACGCAGTATTTT.

The chain has TRBV10-3 and TRBJ2-7, with D possibly TRBD2 on 6 matching bases. The germline CDR1 and CDR2 sequences are ENHRY and SYGVKD. The ends were cut back, 2 bases at V and 0 bases at J, with 14 bases in the middle. The CDR3 covers 16 residues. CDR3 residues: CAISEAPGRSSYEQYF. The CDR3 DNA follows: TGTGCCATCAGTGAGGCTCCGGGGAGGAGCTCCTACGAGCAGTACTTC.

This sequence joins TRBV6-6 and TRBJ1-3; 9 positions match TRBD1. The V segment lost 6 bases and the J segment 3 bases; nucleotides outside the gene matches: 6. The CDR3 length is 15 residues. CDR1 and CDR2 from the germline V gene are MNHNY and SVGAGI (reference sequence). CDR3 in amino acids: CASRDGGQGGNTIYF. The CDR3 coding sequence is TGTGCCAGCAGAGACGGGGGACAGGGTGGAAACACCATATATTTT.

The chain couples TRBV2 to TRBJ1-5; D is ambiguous. The germline V gene has CDR1 SNHLY and CDR2 FYNNEI. Trimming removed 6 bases at V and 4 bases at J, with 19 bases between. The CDR3 contains 16 residues. Here the CDR3 reads CASREPENRGNQPQHF. CDR3 in DNA: TGTGCCAGCAGAGAACCGGAAAATCGAGGGAATCAGCCCCAGCATTTT. Based on the CDR3 plus reference TRBV2 and TRBJ1-5, the full variable domain is EPEVTQTPSHQVTQMGQEVILRCVPISNHLYFYWYRQILGQKVEFLVSFYNNEISEKSEIFDDQFSVERPDGSNFTLKIRSTKLEDSAMYFCASREPENRGNQPQHFGDGTRLSIL.

J is TRBJ1-2 and V is TRBV7-9; weak D call: TRBD1 (6 bases). The germline gives CDR1 SEHNR, CDR2 FQNEAQ (reference sequence). The CDR3 consists of 15 residues. V lost 5 bases and J lost 2, with 15 bases in between. In nucleotides, the CDR3 is TGTGCCAGCAGCCCCCGGGGGGGCCCGAACTATGGCTACACCTTC. As protein: CASSPRGGPNYGYTF.

The V gene is TRBV21-1, the J gene TRBJ2-1; TRBD2, the table's D call, was not compared with the DNA. TRBV21-1 is a known pseudogene. This CDR3 contains 17 residues. The CDR3 protein is CASSKGEGLGSYNEQFF. CDR3 bases: TGTGCCAGCAGCAAAGGGGAGGGTTTGGGATCCTACAATGAGCAGTTCTTC.

The chain has TRBV28 and TRBJ2-3, with a weak D call TRBD2 (5 bases). Germline V gives CDR1 MDHEN, CDR2 SYDVKM. The CDR3 consists of 12 residues. Between the trimmed V and J ends, which lost 4 bases and 5 bases, there was a span of 7 bases. CDR3 DNA: TGTGCCAGCAGTTCACTAGGAGATACGCAGTATTTT. As protein: CASSSLGDTQYF.